The 18 T cell receptor beta chains below all came from one sample that was sequenced in a study of blood T cell repertoires in COVID-19. The method was immunoSEQ multiplex PCR; TCRdb's version includes in-frame clones alone and lacks a portion of them. Here the sample spans 20,000 to 25,000 clones, around 90% being singletons. The sequenced sample consisted of peripheral blood. The source is a man aged 70 or older with active COVID-19.

The V call is TRBV4-1, the J call TRBJ1-2; 11 positions match TRBD1. J lost 7 bases, V lost 4 bases, and 11 bases had no gene match. The CDR3 is 16 amino acids. Germline lookup yields CDR1 MGHRA and CDR2 YSYEKL. CDR3 residues: CASSRGAGQGARGYTF. The CDR3 nucleotides are TGCGCCAGCAGCCGCGGAGCTGGACAGGGGGCGCGTGGCTACACCTTC.

V is TRBV29-1 and J is TRBJ2-7; D is unresolved. CDR3 length: 12 amino acids. The V end was cut by 2 bases, the J end by 2 bases, with 7 bases between. The germline CDR1 and CDR2 sequences are SQVTM and ANQGSEA. As DNA, the CDR3 is TGCAGCGTTGAATCCAGTACCTACGAGCAGTACTTC. It is translated as CSVESSTYEQYF.

V and J are TRBV3-1 (or the pseudogene TRBV3-2) and TRBJ1-1; 7 bases match TRBD1. This CDR3 contains 14 residues. V was clipped by 4 bases and J by 1 base; unmatched bases: 3. Germline V gene data show CDR1 as LGHDT and CDR2 as YNNKEL (reference sequence). The CDR3 nucleotides are TGTGCCAGCAGCCTCGCAGGGGGGAACACTGAAGCTTTCTTT. Protein: CASSLAGGNTEAFF.

The chain is built from TRBV30 and TRBJ1-2; the match to TRBD1 covers 9 bases. This CDR3 has 14 residues. Germline CDR1 GTSNPN, CDR2 SVGIG (reference sequence). V trimming: 3 bases; J trimming: 4 bases; junction bases outside the gene matches: 6. The CDR3 is CAWSFTGGSYGYTF. CDR3 nucleotides: TGTGCCTGGAGCTTTACAGGGGGCTCCTATGGCTACACCTTC.

This chain links TRBV4-3 with TRBJ1-3; possible D gene TRBD1, 5 bases. Trimming took off 0 bases at V and 0 bases at J, with 9 bases between the two ends. The CDR3 contains 16 residues. Germline assignment: CDR1 LGHNA and CDR2 YSLEER. The CDR3: CASSQDRQSSGNTIYF. The CDR3 DNA reads as TGCGCCAGCAGCCAAGATCGACAGAGCTCTGGAAACACCATATATTTT.

V is TRBV29-1 and J is TRBJ1-5; 7 nucleotides agree with TRBD1. The length of the CDR3 is 13 residues. Germline assignment: CDR1 SQVTM and CDR2 ANQGSEA. The V and J ends lost 7 bases and 3 bases, in that order; junction bases with no gene match: 6. The CDR3 DNA is TGCAGCGCCACCACAGGGGTCAATCAGCCCCAGCATTTT. It yields the protein CSATTGVNQPQHF.

The V call is TRBV12-3 or TRBV12-4, the J call TRBJ2-7; D may be TRBD2 (6 bases). There are 13 residues in the CDR3. The V end was cut by 6 bases, the J end by 4 bases, with 13 bases between. The CDR3 loop is CASSRGLPYEQYF. The DNA of the CDR3 is TGTGCCAGCAGCCGGGGACTGCCTTACGAGCAGTACTTC.

The chain couples TRBV18 to TRBJ2-6; D unclear. The germline gives CDR1 KGHSH, CDR2 LQKENI. Trimming stripped 2 bases from V and 0 bases from J, with 14 bases between. The CDR3 runs to 18 residues. This chain's CDR3 is CASSPYRQLHSGANVLTF. Written as DNA, the CDR3 is TGTGCCAGCTCACCATACCGCCAACTGCACTCTGGGGCCAACGTCCTGACTTTC.

As to this clone: Distinct nucleotide sequences in the sample also encode this CDR3. The genes are TRBV9 and TRBJ2-1, with D possibly TRBD1 on 6 matching bases. Germline assignment: CDR1 SGDLS and CDR2 YYNGEE. This CDR3 has 16 residues. Trimming removed 0 bases from V and 0 bases from J, with 10 bases in between. CDR3 DNA: TGTGCCAGCAGCGTAGAAGGCAGGGGCTCCTACAATGAGCAGTTCTTC. Protein product: CASSVEGRGSYNEQFF. Filled out from reference TRBV9 and TRBJ2-1, the complete variable domain reads DSGVTQTPKHLITATGQRVTLRCSPRSGDLSVYWYQQSLDQGLQFLIQYYNGEERAKGNILERFSAQQFPDLHSELNLSSLELGDSALYFCASSVEGRGSYNEQFFGPGTRLTVL.

The chain couples TRBV10-3 to TRBJ2-1, with TRBD2 identical over 10 bases. V lost 4 bases and J lost 4; bases outside the gene matches: 7. The germline gives CDR1 ENHRY, CDR2 SYGVKD. The CDR3 is 16 amino acids. The CDR3 DNA reads TGTGCCATCAGTGGTTCAGCGGGGGGGAGTTACAATGAGCAGTTCTTC. It encodes CAISGSAGGSYNEQFF.

This clone was observed a handful of times. The chain links TRBV7-2 to TRBJ1-1; maybe TRBD1 (5 bases). The CDR3 is 14 amino acids. Germline assignment: CDR1 SGHTA and CDR2 FQGNSA. V lost 1 base and J lost 4, with 10 bases in between. CDR3 amino acids: CASSLGARATEAFF. DNA of the CDR3: TGTGCCAGCAGCTTAGGGGCCAGGGCCACTGAAGCTTTCTTT.

The rearrangement uses TRBV7-2 and TRBJ1-1, with TRBD1 as a possible D gene (5 bases). This CDR3 is built from 12 residues. The germline CDR1 and CDR2 sequences are SGHTA and FQGNSA. Trimming removed 6 bases at V and 5 bases at J, with 10 bases between. The CDR3 here is CASSFPGTEAFF. The CDR3 region has the DNA TGTGCCAGCAGTTTTCCAGGGACTGAAGCTTTCTTT.

This clone was detected a few times. The chain joins TRBV4-2 to TRBJ2-7, with TRBD2 as a possible D gene (5 bases). Germline values: CDR1 LGHNA, CDR2 YNFKEQ. With 4 bases removed from V and 5 bases from J, the gap between germline ends came to 15 bases. The CDR3 length is 14 residues. CDR3 DNA: TGTGCCAGCAGCCGCCCCGGGGAAGCGGACGAGCAGTACTTC. Translating it yields CASSRPGEADEQYF.

This chain links TRBV2 with TRBJ1-3; no reliable D call. The CDR3 sequence is 14 residues long. Germline assignment: CDR1 SNHLY and CDR2 FYNNEI. V lost 1 base to trimming and J lost 7 bases, with 11 bases between them. DNA of the CDR3: TGTGCCAGCAGTGAAGTCCGGGGTTGGAACACCATATATTTT. Translation: CASSEVRGWNTIYF.

This chain links TRBV6-1 with TRBJ2-3, with a tentative D call TRBD2 (5 bases). This CDR3 comprises 14 residues. Trimming took off 2 bases at V and 3 bases at J, with 9 bases between the two ends. Per the germline V gene, CDR1 is MNHNS and CDR2 is SASEGT. CDR3 sequence (DNA): TGTGCCAGCAGTGAACGGGGTGTAACAGATACGCAGTATTTT. Its translation: CASSERGVTDTQYF.

The chain recombines TRBV9 with TRBJ2-2, with TRBD2 as a possible D gene (6 bases). The length of the CDR3 is 14 residues. Germline-derived CDR1 and CDR2 are SGDLS and YYNGEE. V lost 4 bases to trimming and J lost 4 bases, with 11 bases between them. CDR3 in DNA: TGTGCCAGCAGCATCGGGGGATCCACCGGGGAGCTGTTTTTT. Translating gives CASSIGGSTGELFF.

The chain is built from TRBV5-6 and TRBJ2-1; maybe TRBD1 (6 bases). This CDR3 spans 16 amino acids. Germline CDR1 and CDR2: SGHDT and YYEEEE. The V end lost 0 bases, the J end lost 8 bases, and 18 bases lay between the germline ends. The CDR3 DNA sequence: TGTGCCAGCAGCTTGGAAGGGGGTCCCCAAGTTGATGAGCAGTTCTTC. It encodes CASSLEGGPQVDEQFF.

This chain connects TRBV5-4 to TRBJ2-1; 7 bases are shared with TRBD1. The CDR3 length is 15 residues. J lost 2 bases, V lost 0 bases, and 2 bases had no gene match. Germline V gene sequence: CDR1 SGHNT, CDR2 YYREEE (reference sequence). The CDR3 sequence: CASSLAGGAYNEQFF. The CDR3 DNA is TGTGCCAGCAGCTTGGCAGGGGGAGCCTACAATGAGCAGTTCTTC. Together with reference TRBV5-4 and TRBJ2-1, the CDR3 gives the full variable domain: ETGVTQSPTHLIKTRGQQVTLRCSSQSGHNTVSWYQQALGQGPQFIFQYYREEENGRGNFPPRFSGLQFPNYSSELNVNALELDDSALYLCASSLAGGAYNEQFFGPGTRLTVL.